This entry describes one T cell receptor (beta chain). The antigen is undetermined. The data were produced by immunoSEQ multiplex PCR, yet TCRdb's version contains in-frame clones alone and is incomplete. Among more than 90,000 clones listed, about four fifths were seen once. These data originate in a study of T cell responses to AZD1222 COVID-19 vaccine. Regarding the study as a whole: A rise in Spike-specific TCR breadth and depth followed two AZD1222 doses.

This TCR came from an adult in good health. Sequences were derived from peripheral blood, sampled on day 0 of AZD1222 vaccination.

The CDR3 loop reads CASSSGTSAYNEQFF. DNA for the CDR3: TGTGCCAGCAGTTCCGGGACATCAGCCTACAATGAGCAGTTCTTC. The rearrangement joins TRBV6-2 or TRBV6-3 to TRBJ2-1; possible D gene TRBD1, 6 bases. The V gene lost 4 bases and the J gene lost 2 bases, with 12 bases spanning the gap. Germline V lookup: CDR1 MNHEY, CDR2 SVGEGT. The CDR3 runs to 15 residues.